The rows below give T cell receptor beta chains drawn from one sample of a study of Ad26.COV2.S vaccination and SARS-CoV-2 variants. TCRdb keeps only in-frame clones here, not all; method: immunoSEQ multiplex PCR. The sample yields about 180,000 clones, roughly nine tenths seen once. The source material was peripheral blood, sampled after recovery from COVID-19. The source is a human donor who had recovered from COVID-19. The CDR3 runs from the conserved cysteine through the conserved F or W. Each record gives: J gene, CDR3 length, clone size, V gene, D gene, CDR3 protein, CDR3 DNA. A D gene is named only where the DNA matches it firmly. Not every row has a clone size; where given, it reads once, few, many or a size class.

j_call: TRBJ2-1; cdr3_length: 13; clone_size: -; v_call: TRBV30; d_call: TRBD2; cdr3_aa: CAWDLGGTNEQFF; cdr3_nt: TGTGCCTGGGACCTCGGGGGGACCAATGAGCAGTTCTTC
j_call: TRBJ2-5; cdr3_length: 13; clone_size: -; v_call: TRBV18; d_call: TRBD1; cdr3_aa: CASSRQGMETQYF; cdr3_nt: TGTGCCAGCTCACGACAGGGGATGGAGACCCAGTACTTC
j_call: TRBJ2-5; cdr3_length: 16; clone_size: once; v_call: TRBV4-1; d_call: -; cdr3_aa: CASSQALWGVLETQYF; cdr3_nt: TGCGCCAGCAGCCAAGCTTTATGGGGGGTTCTAGAGACCCAGTACTTC
j_call: TRBJ2-1; cdr3_length: 15; clone_size: once; v_call: TRBV4-1; d_call: -; cdr3_aa: CASRRAGSSYNEQFF; cdr3_nt: TGCGCCAGCAGGCGAGCAGGAAGCTCCTACAATGAGCAGTTCTTC
j_call: TRBJ2-3; cdr3_length: 17; clone_size: -; v_call: TRBV7-2; d_call: TRBD2; cdr3_aa: CASSVGLAGLSTDTQYF; cdr3_nt: TGTGCCAGCAGCGTCGGACTAGCGGGCTTGAGCACAGATACGCAGTATTTT
j_call: TRBJ1-2; cdr3_length: 14; clone_size: -; v_call: TRBV4-2; d_call: -; cdr3_aa: CASSQDLGAYGYTF; cdr3_nt: TGTGCCAGCAGCCAAGATCTGGGGGCCTATGGCTACACCTTC
j_call: TRBJ2-3; cdr3_length: 13; clone_size: -; v_call: TRBV5-1; d_call: -; cdr3_aa: CASSFAATDTQYF; cdr3_nt: TGCGCCAGCAGCTTCGCCGCCACAGATACGCAGTATTTT
j_call: TRBJ2-1; cdr3_length: 18; clone_size: -; v_call: TRBV5-1; d_call: -; cdr3_aa: CASSASGQSRLSYNEQFF; cdr3_nt: TGCGCCAGCAGCGCGTCGGGACAATCTCGCTTATCCTACAATGAGCAGTTCTTC
j_call: TRBJ1-2; cdr3_length: 15; clone_size: -; v_call: TRBV4-1; d_call: -; cdr3_aa: CASSQDSQAYYGYTF; cdr3_nt: TGCGCCAGCAGCCAAGATTCCCAGGCGTACTATGGCTACACCTTC
j_call: TRBJ1-1; cdr3_length: 11; clone_size: -; v_call: TRBV18; d_call: -; cdr3_aa: CASSPGTEAFF; cdr3_nt: TGTGCCAGCTCACCGGGAACTGAAGCTTTCTTT
j_call: TRBJ2-3; cdr3_length: 16; clone_size: -; v_call: TRBV3-1/TRBV3-2; d_call: TRBD2; cdr3_aa: CASSLLAGGPADTQYF; cdr3_nt: TGTGCCAGCAGCTTACTAGCGGGGGGGCCGGCGGATACGCAGTATTTT
j_call: TRBJ2-7; cdr3_length: 15; clone_size: -; v_call: TRBV11-2; d_call: -; cdr3_aa: CASSLHGQGANEQYF; cdr3_nt: TGTGCCAGCAGCTTACACGGCCAGGGTGCCAACGAGCAGTACTTC
j_call: TRBJ1-2; cdr3_length: 14; clone_size: -; v_call: TRBV7-2; d_call: -; cdr3_aa: CASSLEPFNYGYTF; cdr3_nt: TGTGCCAGCAGCTTAGAACCTTTTAACTATGGCTACACCTTC
j_call: TRBJ1-3; cdr3_length: 15; clone_size: -; v_call: TRBV19; d_call: -; cdr3_aa: CASSIGQSSGNTIYF; cdr3_nt: TGTGCCAGTAGTATCGGGCAGAGCTCTGGAAACACCATATATTTT
j_call: TRBJ2-7; cdr3_length: 15; clone_size: -; v_call: TRBV19; d_call: TRBD2; cdr3_aa: CASQRASGRNYEQYF; cdr3_nt: TGTGCCAGTCAAAGGGCTAGCGGGAGAAACTACGAGCAGTACTTC
j_call: TRBJ1-1; cdr3_length: 17; clone_size: -; v_call: TRBV10-3; d_call: -; cdr3_aa: CAISDPQQGTRNTEAFF; cdr3_nt: TGTGCCATCAGTGACCCCCAGCAGGGGACACGGAACACTGAAGCTTTCTTT
j_call: TRBJ1-6; cdr3_length: 15; clone_size: -; v_call: TRBV6-5; d_call: -; cdr3_aa: CASTPRPLNNSPLHF; cdr3_nt: TGTGCCAGCACACCCAGGCCCTTAAATAATTCACCCCTCCACTTT
j_call: TRBJ2-7; cdr3_length: 14; clone_size: -; v_call: TRBV13; d_call: -; cdr3_aa: CASSWGPGSYEQYF; cdr3_nt: TGTGCCAGCAGCTGGGGTCCCGGCTCCTACGAGCAGTACTTC
j_call: TRBJ2-7; cdr3_length: 11; clone_size: -; v_call: TRBV29-1; d_call: -; cdr3_aa: CSVLEGLEQYF; cdr3_nt: TGCAGCGTTCTCGAAGGCCTCGAGCAGTACTTC
j_call: TRBJ2-1; cdr3_length: 15; clone_size: -; v_call: TRBV6-5; d_call: TRBD1; cdr3_aa: CASSLGQGGWNEQFF; cdr3_nt: TGTGCCAGCAGCCTGGGACAGGGCGGTTGGAATGAGCAGTTCTTC
j_call: TRBJ1-5; cdr3_length: 11; clone_size: -; v_call: TRBV20-1; d_call: -; cdr3_aa: CSAGGGQPQHF; cdr3_nt: TGCAGTGCAGGGGGGGGTCAGCCCCAGCATTTT
j_call: TRBJ2-5; cdr3_length: 16; clone_size: once; v_call: TRBV5-8; d_call: TRBD2; cdr3_aa: CASSFGAGVWQETQYF; cdr3_nt: TGTGCCAGCAGCTTCGGAGCGGGAGTATGGCAAGAGACCCAGTACTTC
j_call: TRBJ2-7; cdr3_length: 15; clone_size: -; v_call: TRBV7-9; d_call: TRBD2; cdr3_aa: CASSQTSGGAYEQYF; cdr3_nt: TGTGCCAGCAGCCAAACTAGCGGGGGGGCATACGAGCAGTACTTC
j_call: TRBJ2-7; cdr3_length: 12; clone_size: -; v_call: TRBV5-8; d_call: -; cdr3_aa: CASSRTSYEQYF; cdr3_nt: TGTGCCAGCAGTCGGACCTCCTACGAGCAGTACTTC
j_call: TRBJ2-1; cdr3_length: 15; clone_size: -; v_call: TRBV5-1; d_call: TRBD2; cdr3_aa: CASSPGTSDYNEQFF; cdr3_nt: TGCGCCAGCAGCCCCGGGACTAGCGACTACAATGAGCAGTTCTTC
j_call: TRBJ2-3; cdr3_length: 16; clone_size: -; v_call: TRBV7-3; d_call: TRBD2; cdr3_aa: CASSPQGGSNADTQYF; cdr3_nt: TGTGCCAGCAGCCCTCAGGGCGGGAGTAATGCAGATACGCAGTATTTT
j_call: TRBJ2-5; cdr3_length: 14; clone_size: few; v_call: TRBV7-7; d_call: TRBD1; cdr3_aa: CASSLDRVGKTQYF; cdr3_nt: TGTGCTAGCAGCTTAGACAGGGTAGGGAAGACCCAGTACTTC
j_call: TRBJ2-7; cdr3_length: 14; clone_size: -; v_call: TRBV5-1; d_call: -; cdr3_aa: CASSFLDSSYEQYF; cdr3_nt: TGCGCCAGCAGCTTCTTGGACAGCTCCTACGAGCAGTACTTC
j_call: TRBJ1-1; cdr3_length: 13; clone_size: -; v_call: TRBV14; d_call: TRBD1; cdr3_aa: CASTQGDGLEAFF; cdr3_nt: TGTGCCAGCACTCAGGGGGACGGCCTTGAAGCTTTCTTT
j_call: TRBJ2-1; cdr3_length: 16; clone_size: -; v_call: TRBV18; d_call: TRBD2; cdr3_aa: CASSPGGIAGHNEQFF; cdr3_nt: TGTGCCAGCTCACCAGGCGGAATAGCGGGTCACAATGAGCAGTTCTTC
j_call: TRBJ2-5; cdr3_length: 14; clone_size: -; v_call: TRBV5-5; d_call: TRBD1; cdr3_aa: CASSTQGAGETQYF; cdr3_nt: TGTGCCAGCAGCACACAGGGGGCGGGAGAGACCCAGTACTTC
j_call: TRBJ1-1; cdr3_length: 13; clone_size: -; v_call: TRBV6-2/TRBV6-3; d_call: -; cdr3_aa: CASSWGGSPEAFF; cdr3_nt: TGTGCCAGCAGTTGGGGAGGGAGTCCTGAAGCTTTCTTT
j_call: TRBJ2-1; cdr3_length: 15; clone_size: -; v_call: TRBV9; d_call: TRBD2; cdr3_aa: CASSAAVAGDNEQFF; cdr3_nt: TGTGCCAGCAGCGCAGCGGTCGCGGGGGACAATGAGCAGTTCTTC
j_call: TRBJ2-5; cdr3_length: 16; clone_size: -; v_call: TRBV15; d_call: TRBD2; cdr3_aa: CATSRGAGGVQETQYF; cdr3_nt: TGTGCCACCAGCAGGGGAGCGGGAGGTGTCCAAGAGACCCAGTACTTC
j_call: TRBJ2-7; cdr3_length: 16; clone_size: -; v_call: TRBV25-1; d_call: TRBD2; cdr3_aa: CASSGTLAGLSYEQYF; cdr3_nt: TGTGCCAGCAGTGGTACGCTAGCGGGTTTATCCTACGAGCAGTACTTC
j_call: TRBJ2-3; cdr3_length: 15; clone_size: few; v_call: TRBV5-6; d_call: -; cdr3_aa: CASTWGRTSTDTQYF; cdr3_nt: TGTGCCAGCACCTGGGGGCGAACTAGCACAGATACGCAGTATTTT
j_call: TRBJ2-5; cdr3_length: 14; clone_size: -; v_call: TRBV7-8; d_call: -; cdr3_aa: CASSLRWGRETQYF; cdr3_nt: TGTGCCAGCAGCTTAAGGTGGGGGCGAGAGACCCAGTACTTC
j_call: TRBJ1-2; cdr3_length: 14; clone_size: -; v_call: TRBV6-6; d_call: -; cdr3_aa: CASTQDGGLYGYTF; cdr3_nt: TGTGCCAGCACCCAGGACGGAGGATTATATGGCTACACCTTC